The present TCR beta chain was sequenced within a study of blood T cell repertoires in COVID-19. Study-level information: From the United States, Italy and Spain came samples of acute and convalescent COVID-19. PBMCs, B-cell-depleted T cells, or T cells were the source of the cDNA or gDNA that made up the material.

As regards this clone: One junction end does not reproduce the germline sequence, and a read error may be involved.

In the original workflow: For nucleated cells, counts were estimated from reference gene primer amplification. The protocol was immunoSEQ multiplex PCR, while the TCRdb copy is restricted to in-frame clones and leaves out a portion. V, J and clone size are taken as reported in that table, and D and trimming were inferred from the DNA itself. The data hold approximately 250,000 clones, with roughly 85% observed a single time. CDR1 is SGHVS and CDR2 is FNYEAQ in the germline V gene. CDR3 length equals 16 residues. Seattle researchers signed up patients amid active infection and tracked them longitudinally.

V is TRBV7-6 and J is TRBJ2-1; 10 bases line up with TRBD1. The sequence was obtained from a man aged 50 or older with COVID-19, enrolled during active disease. Material for sequencing was peripheral blood. The DNA of the CDR3 is TGTGCCAGCAGTTTAGACCGGGACAGGGGAACAGATGAGCAGTTCTTC. Residues: CASSLDRDRGTDEQFF.